The 9 T cell receptor beta chains in this list originate from one sample, sequenced in a study of T cell clones after liver transplantation. Method: immunoSEQ multiplex PCR; TCRdb's copy keeps in-frame clones and lacks some. The sample lists around 110,000 clones, about nine tenths occurring once. The sample in question was CD4+ T cells from blood, obtained 12 months after liver transplant. Source of these receptors: a human patient who received a liver transplant. Some T cells may have come from the graft donor.

The chain carries TRBV19 and TRBJ1-3; D may be TRBD1 (6 bases). This CDR3 is built from 16 residues. CDR1 and CDR2 (germline): LNHDA, SQIVND (reference sequence). Trimming removed 3 bases at V and 0 bases at J, with 12 bases between. CDR3 DNA: TGTGCCAGTAGTATTGCCAGGGGTAACTCTGGAAACACCATATATTTT. This sequence encodes CASSIARGNSGNTIYF.

The chain joins TRBV29-1 to TRBJ2-2, with D possibly TRBD2 on 6 matching bases. This CDR3 is built from 12 residues. Germline-derived CDR1 and CDR2 are SQVTM and ANQGSEA. Trimming left V 3 bases short and J 7 bases short, with 9 bases between. In nucleotides, the CDR3 is TGCAGCGTTGAGGTGGGAGGCGGGGAGCTGTTTTTT. It codes for CSVEVGGGELFF.

The chain combines TRBV29-1 with TRBJ2-5, with D uncertain. Germline values: CDR1 SQVTM, CDR2 ANQGSEA. This CDR3 region has 12 residues. V gave up 3 bases and J gave up 2 bases, with 7 bases separating them. CDR3 sequence reads: CSVERHQETQYF. The CDR3 nucleotides are TGCAGCGTTGAGAGACATCAAGAGACCCAGTACTTC.

This chain's CDR3 is CASSLLFYPTGSGANVLTF. The CDR3 coding sequence is TGCGCCAGCAGCTTGTTGTTTTACCCAACTGGCTCTGGGGCCAACGTCCTGACTTTC. This chain connects TRBV5-1 to TRBJ2-6, with D uncertain. The germline CDR1 and CDR2 sequences are SGHRS and YFSETQ. V dropped 1 base and J dropped 0 bases, with 17 bases sitting between them. The CDR3 runs to 19 residues.

This rearrangement joins TRBV28 to TRBJ1-2; 7 nucleotides align to TRBD1. J gave up 8 bases and V 2 bases, and 8 bases lay outside the gene matches. The CDR3 is 14 amino acids. The germline V gene encodes CDR1 MDHEN and CDR2 SYDVKM. In DNA, the CDR3 is TGTGCCAGCAGTTTAACTGACAGGGCACGAGGCTACACCTTC. This codes for CASSLTDRARGYTF.

This chain links TRBV27 with TRBJ2-5; TRBD1 or TRBD2 may be the D gene (5 bases each). Deletions cut 5 bases from V and 4 bases from J, with 11 bases between. The CDR3 loop spans 13 amino acids. CDR1 MNHEY and CDR2 SMNVEV come from the germline V gene (reference sequence). The CDR3: CASSPLRGETQYF. The CDR3 nucleotides are TGTGCCAGCAGTCCCCTGAGGGGAGAGACCCAGTACTTC.

The CDR3 DNA reads TGTGCCAGCTCACGTGGGACAGGGGGTGATCAGCCCCAGCATTTT. It is translated as CASSRGTGGDQPQHF. This chain joins TRBV18 and TRBJ1-5; the match to TRBD1 covers 11 bases. The germline V gene encodes CDR1 KGHSH and CDR2 LQKENI. V trimming: 4 bases; J trimming: 5 bases; junction bases outside the gene matches: 4. The CDR3 is 15 residues long.

This clone was detected once. The chain employs TRBV9 and TRBJ1-1; maybe TRBD1 (5 bases). Germline CDR1 reads SGDLS; CDR2 reads YYNGEE. The CDR3 is 15 residues long. The V end lost 2 bases, the J end lost 7 bases, and 18 bases lay between the germline ends. The CDR3 DNA reads TGTGCCAGCAGCGTGAGACCCGGGACCTATTATGAAGCTTTCTTT. It encodes CASSVRPGTYYEAFF. The complete variable domain, with remaining parts taken from reference TRBV9 and TRBJ1-1, reads DSGVTQTPKHLITATGQRVTLRCSPRSGDLSVYWYQQSLDQGLQFLIQYYNGEERAKGNILERFSAQQFPDLHSELNLSSLELGDSALYFCASSVRPGTYYEAFFGQGTRLTVV.

The V call is TRBV6-6, the J call TRBJ2-3; 7 bases map to TRBD2. Losses at the gene ends were 4 bases for V and 4 bases for J; bases not matched to a gene: 5. The CDR3 totals 14 residues. Germline loops: CDR1 MNHNY, CDR2 SVGAGI (reference sequence). The CDR3 DNA reads as TGTGCCAGCAGTTGGGCTAGCGGTTCAGATACGCAGTATTTT. It yields the protein CASSWASGSDTQYF.